This TCR beta chain was identified in a study of blood T cell repertoires in COVID-19. CDR3 length: 21 amino acids. V gave up 0 bases and J gave up 0 bases; unmatched junction bases: 12. Germline V lookup: CDR1 MGHRA, CDR2 YSYEKL. This clone was counted once. Method: immunoSEQ multiplex PCR; TCRdb's copy keeps in-frame clones and lacks some. This sample has 250,000 to 350,000 clones; 88% occur once, and the top ten carry about 11%. The V call is TRBV4-1, the J call TRBJ2-1; 12 bases are a match to TRBD1. This receptor was identified in a woman younger than 45 with COVID-19, enrolled during active disease. Sequenced material: peripheral blood. This CDR3 is CASSQEFTGDRGRGSYNEQFF. The CDR3, as DNA: TGCGCCAGCAGCCAAGAGTTCACTGGGGACAGGGGGCGCGGCTCCTACAATGAGCAGTTCTTC.